This TCR beta chain was found in a study of tumor-infiltrating lymphocytes in oesophageal squamous cell carcinoma. TCRdb processed the PCR reads anew with MiXCR; each CDR3 protein has one entry. The sample records 8,500 to 14,000 distinct CDR3 sequences, roughly 60% being singletons. V lost 2 bases, J lost 11 bases, and 16 bases stayed unmatched. This CDR3 is built from 17 residues. Looked up from germline, CDR1 is MNHEY and CDR2 is SVGAGI. The sample consisted of esophageal tumor tissue. The sequence derives from a male donor with esophageal squamous cell carcinoma. V is TRBV6-5 and J is TRBJ2-5; 11 bases align to TRBD2. The CDR3 DNA reads TGTGCCAGCAGTTACGGGAAACTAGCGGGAGTTAATAATGAGCAGTACTTC. Translation gives CASSYGKLAGVNNEQYF.